The rows below give T cell receptor beta chains drawn from one sample of a study of blood T cells in healthy people across ages. TCRdb re-analysed the 5' RACE reads in MiXCR, keeping a single row per CDR3 protein. The top ten clones hold 11% of a sample with about 1.6 million distinct CDR3 sequences, almost 35% of them seen once. The sequenced sample was blood. The receptor source for this set is a woman younger than 45 in good health. Both conserved end residues are part of each CDR3. D genes are given only for firm matches. Expanded clones are given a class, and other clones once, few, many or no size at all.

v_call,j_call,clone_size,d_call,cdr3_nt,cdr3_aa
TRBV5-1,TRBJ1-1,-,-,TGCGCCAGCAGCCTCCCCCAGGTGGACACTGAAGCTTTCTTT,CASSLPQVDTEAFF
TRBV5-1,TRBJ2-3,-,-,TGCGCCAGCCTTCGAGGGGACGATCGCACAGATACGCAGTATTTT,CASLRGDDRTDTQYF
TRBV18,TRBJ2-5,-,-,TGTGCCAGCTCATCGGACACGGCGCAAGAGACCCAGTACTTC,CASSSDTAQETQYF
TRBV20-1,TRBJ2-5,few,TRBD1,TGCAGTGCTAGTATATCAGGGGGACACCAAGAGACCCAGTACTTC,CSASISGGHQETQYF
TRBV6-1,TRBJ2-7,-,TRBD1,TGTGCCAGCAACCGACAGGGGGACTACGAGCAGTACTTC,CASNRQGDYEQYF
TRBV12-5,TRBJ2-1,-,TRBD2,TGTGCTAGTGGCCCCGAGGGGGGACTAGCGGAGAGGGATGAGCAGTTCTTC,CASGPEGGLAERDEQFF
TRBV5-1,TRBJ2-1,-,-,TGCGCCAGCAGTCCGGCCCCCGGGGGCTCCTACAATGAGCAGTTCTTC,CASSPAPGGSYNEQFF
TRBV28,TRBJ2-5,many,TRBD2,TGTGCCAGCAGCGGACTAGTTCAAGAGACCCAGTACTTC,CASSGLVQETQYF
TRBV20-1,TRBJ2-7,few,TRBD2,TGCAGTGCTAGAGATCGATTAGCGGGATACTACGAGCAGTACTTC,CSARDRLAGYYEQYF
TRBV11-2,TRBJ2-1,-,TRBD2,TGTGCCAGCAGCTTAAGTAGACTAGCGGGAGTGGACAATGAGCAGTTCTTC,CASSLSRLAGVDNEQFF
TRBV5-5,TRBJ2-7,-,TRBD1,TGTGCCAGCAGCTCCGGGACAGGGAGTCTCTACGAGCAGTACTTC,CASSSGTGSLYEQYF
TRBV18,TRBJ2-3,-,TRBD1,TGTGCCAGCTCACCAGGGACAGGGGGATTCACAGATACGCGGTATTTT,CASSPGTGGFTDTRYF
TRBV10-3,TRBJ2-1,few,-,TGTGCCATCAGAGGGATTATAGGGTACAATGAGCAGTTCTTC,CAIRGIIGYNEQFF
TRBV7-2,TRBJ1-2,-,-,TGTGCCAGCAGCTTAAGCGCTTACGAACCAGCTTATGGCTACACCTTC,CASSLSAYEPAYGYTF
TRBV7-8,TRBJ2-5,-,-,TGTGCCAGCACCAGGACGGGGACTCCTTTTGTCCAGTACTTC,CASTRTGTPFVQYF
TRBV20-1,TRBJ2-5,few,-,TGCAGTGCCAATACGGGGTTGGGGACCCAGTACTTC,CSANTGLGTQYF
TRBV7-8,TRBJ2-5,-,TRBD2,TGTGCCAGCAGCTTAGCGCTAGCGGGGGGATTTCAAGAGACCCAGTACTTC,CASSLALAGGFQETQYF
TRBV7-9,TRBJ2-1,-,TRBD1,TGTGCCAGCAGCTTGATTGGACAGGGGATTTACCGGGATGAGCAGTTCTTC,CASSLIGQGIYRDEQFF
TRBV21-1,TRBJ2-6,-,-,TGTGCCAGCAGCAATGGGCAGGGGGCTAGAAATCCTGGGGCCAACGTCCTGACTTTC,CASSNGQGARNPGANVLTF
TRBV5-5,TRBJ1-5,-,-,TGTGCCAGCAGCTTGGAGTTCACGAGTCAGCCCCAGCATTTT,CASSLEFTSQPQHF
TRBV20-1,TRBJ1-5,-,TRBD1,TGCAGTGCTAGAGAGGCAGGGGGAAGAGTCGGTAATCAGCCCCAGCATTTT,CSAREAGGRVGNQPQHF
TRBV20-1,TRBJ2-7,few,TRBD2,TGCAGTGTTTCTCGGACTAGCGGACGACCCTACGAGCAGTACTTC,CSVSRTSGRPYEQYF
TRBV11-2,TRBJ2-7,-,-,TGTGCCAGCAGCTTAGACGGGGACTCCTCCTACGAGCAGTACTTC,CASSLDGDSSYEQYF
TRBV7-9,TRBJ2-5,few,TRBD2,TGTGCCAGCAGCTTTCGATTGACTAGCGGGGTCCAATCGGAGACCCAGTACTTC,CASSFRLTSGVQSETQYF
TRBV10-3,TRBJ2-5,many,-,TGTGCCATCAGTGCCGGTCCGACCCAGTACTTC,CAISAGPTQYF
TRBV12-3/TRBV12-4,TRBJ1-2,few,TRBD1,TGTGCCAGCAGTTTAGTCCGGGACAGATTTTTCTATGGCTACACCTTC,CASSLVRDRFFYGYTF
TRBV27,TRBJ2-1,many,TRBD2,TGTGCCAGCAGTTTTAGCGGGGGGGGAATATACAATGAGCAGTTCTTC,CASSFSGGGIYNEQFF
TRBV27,TRBJ2-3,-,TRBD2,TGTGCCAGCGGAAATAGCGGGCGAAGCACAGATACGCAGTATTTT,CASGNSGRSTDTQYF
TRBV9,TRBJ2-5,-,-,TGTGCCAGCAGCGCCCCGGGACATCAAGAGACCAAGTACTTC,CASSAPGHQETKYF
TRBV20-1,TRBJ1-1,few,TRBD1,TGCAGTGCCCGGACAGGGGGCCGGGCGAGGACTGAAGCTTTCTTT,CSARTGGRARTEAFF
TRBV20-1,TRBJ2-7,-,TRBD1,TGCAGTGCTTCGGGACAGGGGGCCCACGAGCAGTACTTC,CSASGQGAHEQYF
TRBV20-1,TRBJ2-5,few,-,TGCAGTGCTGATGGGCCCAGGGGATTGGTAGAGACCCAGTACTTC,CSADGPRGLVETQYF
TRBV12-3/TRBV12-4,TRBJ2-5,-,TRBD1,TGTGCCAGCAGACAAGACAGGGGGCTCGAGGCCCAGTACTTC,CASRQDRGLEAQYF
TRBV6-1,TRBJ2-5,-,TRBD2,TGTGCCAGCAGCACCCGGGGGGGCTGGCAAGAGACCCAGTACTTC,CASSTRGGWQETQYF
TRBV30,TRBJ1-1,-,-,TGTGCCTGGCGGGAGAACACTGAAGCTTTCTTT,CAWRENTEAFF